The clone carrying this TCR beta chain was picked up a small number of times. Its antigen is as yet unknown. TCRbeta library preparation incorporated unique molecular identifiers. From the PCR reads, TCRdb called clonotypes with MiXCR, one entry per CDR3 protein. The sample lists 450,000 to 600,000 distinct CDR3 sequences, approximately 13% occurring once. Germline CDR1 is MNHEY and CDR2 is SMNVEV (reference sequence). The J segment lost 5 bases and the V segment lost 5 bases, leaving 9 bases of the junction unmatched. CDR3 length: 16 amino acids. The sample is drawn from a study of T-cell reconstitution after alpha-beta-depleted transplantation in children. Regarding the study as a whole: Some patients' high day-60 TCRbeta diversity was attributed to recipient cells surviving conditioning. At the one-year point after transplant, T-cell counts and TCRbeta diversity were found to come mostly from T cells that had been newly produced.

The chain couples TRBV27 to TRBJ2-5; TRBD2 matches 12 bases. The sequences come from PBMCs, mostly from graft donor cells, collected 360 days after TCRalphabeta/CD19-depleted stem cell transplant. The sequence derives from a male patient under 18 who had a stem cell transplant for acute myeloid leukemia, so the T cells may come from the graft donor. CDR3 DNA sequence: TGTGCCAGCAGTCGCCGACTAGCGGGAGTAAGGGAGACCCAGTACTTC. Translation: CASSRRLAGVRETQYF.